This T cell receptor (beta chain) was profiled in a study of blood T cell repertoires in COVID-19. Repertoires were generated with immunoSEQ multiplex PCR, while TCRdb's copy carries only in-frame clones and drops some. Among roughly 250,000 clones listed, about nine tenths were seen once. Germline V lookup: CDR1 SNHLY, CDR2 FYNNEI. This CDR3 is 12 amino acids long. Between the trimmed V and J ends, which lost 5 bases and 1 base, there was a span of 5 bases. Sequenced input: peripheral blood. The rearrangement uses TRBV2 and TRBJ1-1, with unresolved D. This TCR was sampled from a woman aged 30 to 39 with COVID-19, enrolled during active disease. CDR3 bases: TGTGCCAGCAGTCGAGAGAACACTGAAGCTTTCTTT. Its protein is CASSRENTEAFF.